One and the same sample provided the 14 T cell receptor beta chains below, sequenced in a study of somatic mutations in cytotoxic T cells in rheumatoid arthritis. Sequencing was performed with immunoSEQ multiplex PCR; in TCRdb, only in-frame clones are kept and a portion is missing. This table holds roughly 4,200 clones, roughly nine tenths found once. The sequenced sample was CD8+ T cells sorted from blood. The receptors come from a woman between 70 and 85 years old with rheumatoid arthritis.

The chain links TRBV6-5 to TRBJ1-4; TRBD1 agrees at 8 bases. J gave up 4 bases and V 10 bases, and 5 bases lay outside the gene matches. CDR1 and CDR2 from the germline V gene are MNHEY and SVGAGI. The CDR3 is 13 residues long. The CDR3 nucleotides are TGTGCCACCCTGACAGGGGATAATGAAAAACTGTTTTTT. It encodes CATLTGDNEKLFF.

The genes are TRBV29-1 and TRBJ1-1; no clear D. Germline V gene data show CDR1 as SQVTM and CDR2 as ANQGSEA. The ends were cut back, 7 bases at V and 3 bases at J, with 21 bases in the middle. This CDR3 contains 15 residues. CDR3 in DNA: TGCAGCGCCCCTCCCCTGGGAGTTGGATACACTGAAGCTTTCTTT. Amino acids: CSAPPLGVGYTEAFF.

CDR3 coding DNA: TGTGCCAGCAGCGGAAGACTAGTGGGTGAGCAGTTCTTC. Its protein product is CASSGRLVGEQFF. The V call is TRBV6-1, the J call TRBJ2-1, with D maybe TRBD2 (6 bases). CDR3 size: 13 residues. Trimming removed 6 bases at V and 9 bases at J, with 15 bases between. CDR1 and CDR2 (germline): MNHNS, SASEGT.

The gene calls are TRBV19 and TRBJ2-6; a weak D match, TRBD1 (5 bases). Germline V gives CDR1 LNHDA, CDR2 SQIVND (reference sequence). V lost 7 bases and J lost 9, with 19 bases in between. The CDR3 sequence is 15 residues long. The CDR3 nucleotides read TGTGCCAGTACCTACCGTGGCCAGGGCGTCAACGTCCTGACTTTC. Its translation: CASTYRGQGVNVLTF.

This chain links TRBV10-3 with TRBJ1-2; TRBD1 might be the D (5 bases). CDR3 size: 13 residues. Germline CDR1 reads ENHRY; CDR2 reads SYGVKD. V shed 3 bases and J shed 4 bases, with 9 bases lying between them. The CDR3 spells CAISDGGVYGYTF. CDR3 coding DNA: TGTGCCATCAGTGACGGGGGAGTCTATGGCTACACCTTC.

This clone was recorded a few times. The V call is TRBV7-9, the J call TRBJ1-4; 8 nucleotides line up with TRBD1. V trimming: 3 bases; J trimming: 7 bases; junction bases outside the gene matches: 4. There are 14 residues in the CDR3. Germline V gives CDR1 SEHNR, CDR2 FQNEAQ (reference sequence). The CDR3 loop is CASSLTGVSEKLFF. CDR3 DNA sequence: TGTGCCAGCAGCTTGACAGGGGTGAGTGAAAAACTGTTTTTT.

This chain links TRBV27 with TRBJ2-5, with TRBD1 matching over 8 bases. The J call could be wrong; TRBJ2-7 is a better fit for the DNA end. The CDR3 is 12 amino acids. Germline V gives CDR1 MNHEY, CDR2 SMNVEV (reference sequence). This CDR3 is CASRAGGSEQYF. CDR3 DNA sequence: TGTGCCAGCAGGGCAGGGGGCAGCGAGCAGTACTTC.

The genes are TRBV19 and TRBJ2-5, with D perhaps matching TRBD2 (5 bases). V was cut by 6 bases and J by 2 bases, with 16 bases left in between. The CDR3 totals 15 residues. The germline V gene has CDR1 LNHDA and CDR2 SQIVND (reference sequence). CDR3 sequence: CASRPTGILQETQYF. The CDR3 DNA reads as TGTGCCAGTAGGCCAACCGGGATCCTACAAGAGACCCAGTACTTC.

This clone was seen once. The CDR3 DNA reads TGTGCCACAGGGACAGGGGATAGCAATCATGCCCAGCATTTT. Translation gives CATGTGDSNHAQHF. The chain has TRBV10-3 and TRBJ1-5; 10 bases align to TRBD1. The V segment lost 10 bases and the J segment 11 bases; nucleotides outside the gene matches: 14. Germline-derived CDR1 and CDR2 are ENHRY and SYGVKD. The CDR3 extends over 14 amino acids.

The rearrangement links TRBV27 to TRBJ2-2, with 8 bases lining up with TRBD2. Trimming removed 6 bases from V and 6 bases from J; junction bases left unmatched: 6. Germline loops: CDR1 MNHEY, CDR2 SMNVEV (reference sequence). The CDR3 runs to 14 residues. The CDR3 coding sequence is TGTGCCAGCAGACCGGGACTAGGTTCCGGGGAGCTGTTTTTT. Its protein is CASRPGLGSGELFF.

This clone was counted only a few times. This chain joins TRBV27 and TRBJ2-2; 7 nucleotides align to TRBD1. The germline V gene has CDR1 MNHEY and CDR2 SMNVEV (reference sequence). The CDR3 runs 14 residues. The V segment lost 5 bases and the J segment 4 bases; nucleotides outside the gene matches: 4. The CDR3 nucleotides read TGTGCCAGCAGTACCACAGGGGTCACCGGGGAGCTGTTTTTT. This translates into CASSTTGVTGELFF.

The DNA of the CDR3 is TGCGCCAGCAGCTTGAGGACAGGACAGGGGACGCGAGCTAACTATGGCTACACCTTC. Amino acids: CASSLRTGQGTRANYGYTF. The chain is built from TRBV5-1 and TRBJ1-2; 9 bases are shared with TRBD1. V dropped 1 base and J dropped 0; count of bases not matched to a gene: 13. CDR3 length: 19 amino acids. CDR1 is SGHRS, CDR2 YFSETQ, per germline.

The rearrangement links TRBV6-5 to TRBJ1-1, with 8 bases matching TRBD1. The V gene end was trimmed by 2 bases and the J gene end by 3 bases; junction bases not matched to a gene: 2. CDR3 length equals 14 residues. Germline V gene sequence: CDR1 MNHEY, CDR2 SVGAGI. The CDR3 DNA follows: TGTGCCAGCAGTTACCCAGGGGGCCACACTGAAGCTTTCTTT. Residues: CASSYPGGHTEAFF.

V and J are TRBV6-5 and TRBJ2-5; 7 bases match TRBD1. Trimming took 0 bases from V and 3 from J; bases not matched to a gene: 4. The CDR3 runs to 15 residues. Per germline, CDR1 MNHEY and CDR2 SVGAGI. The CDR3 sequence is CASSYSWDSEETQYF. Here the CDR3 DNA reads TGTGCCAGCAGTTACTCGTGGGACAGCGAAGAGACCCAGTACTTC.